The rows below give T cell receptor beta chains drawn from one sample of a study of long-term antiretroviral therapy in people with HIV. TCRdb keeps only in-frame clones here, not all; method: immunoSEQ multiplex PCR. Of around 15,000 clones listed, 77% are singletons. The specimen comprised unsorted PBMCs, sampled 2.1 years after starting antiretroviral therapy. The receptors were gathered from a man aged 35-49 years with HIV. CDR3s include the opening cysteine and the closing phenylalanine or tryptophan. The D gene is left open where the match is weak. A row's size may be missing; if present it is once, few, many or a size class.

clone size	V gene	J gene	D gene	CDR3 protein	CDR3 DNA
NA	TRBV5-6	TRBJ2-3	NA	CASSSITSWDTQYF	TGTGCCAGCAGCTCCATCACCTCGTGGGATACGCAGTATTTT
few	TRBV7-3	TRBJ2-5	NA	CASSSGGLQETQYF	TGTGCCAGCAGTTCGGGTGGACTGCAAGAGACCCAGTACTTC
NA	TRBV12-2	TRBJ1-1	NA	CASRLATSIPGRKNTEAFF	TGTGCAAGTCGCTTAGCGACCTCGATTCCGGGACGGAAGAACACTGAAGCTTTCTTT
NA	TRBV27	TRBJ2-7	TRBD2	CASSLTGGYEQYF	TGTGCCAGCAGTTTGACGGGGGGCTACGAGCAGTACTTC
NA	TRBV27	TRBJ1-2	TRBD1	CASSSPGQGYEGYTF	TGTGCCAGCAGTTCACCGGGACAGGGGTACGAAGGCTACACCTTC
medium-sized	TRBV9	TRBJ2-3	TRBD2	CASSSAAAGGTDTQYF	TGTGCCAGCAGCTCCGCGGCAGCGGGGGGGACAGATACGCAGTATTTT
NA	TRBV19	TRBJ2-1	NA	CASSIVAGSYNEQFF	TGTGCCAGTAGTATTGTGGCAGGCTCCTACAATGAGCAGTTCTTC
NA	TRBV27	TRBJ1-5	NA	CASSLREGQPQHF	TGTGCCAGCAGTTTAAGGGAGGGCCAGCCCCAGCATTTT
NA	TRBV27	TRBJ1-1	NA	CASSLAAGTEAFF	TGTGCCAGCAGTTTGGCTGCGGGCACTGAAGCTTTCTTT
NA	TRBV15	TRBJ1-5	NA	CATSTGLGNQPQHF	TGTGCCACCAGCACAGGGTTGGGCAATCAGCCCCAGCATTTT
NA	TRBV5-1	TRBJ2-1	TRBD1	CASSLFGTGGNEQFF	TGCGCCAGCAGCCTATTCGGGACAGGGGGAAATGAGCAGTTCTTC
NA	TRBV5-1	TRBJ2-7	NA	CASSFRGDIYEQYF	TGCGCCAGCAGCTTCAGGGGCGATATCTACGAGCAGTACTTC
NA	TRBV10-1	TRBJ2-7	TRBD1	CASSEGTGLVYEQYF	TGCGCCAGCAGCGAGGGGACAGGCCTCGTCTACGAGCAGTACTTC
NA	TRBV28	TRBJ2-7	TRBD2	CASSSGGRLAGGYFSYEQYF	TGTGCCAGCAGTTCCGGGGGACGACTAGCGGGGGGCTATTTCTCCTACGAGCAGTACTTC
NA	TRBV10-3	TRBJ2-7	NA	CAISNGTEAYEQYF	TGTGCCATCTCGAACGGGACGGAAGCCTACGAGCAGTACTTC
few	TRBV19	TRBJ2-7	TRBD2	CASTDKAGAGVGEQYF	TGTGCCAGTACCGACAAAGCGGGGGCAGGGGTGGGCGAGCAGTACTTC
once	TRBV7-9	TRBJ1-3	NA	CASTPVGSDLYF	TGTGCCAGCACCCCGGTCGGCAGTGACCTATATTTT
NA	TRBV18	TRBJ2-2	NA	CASSPRTTGELFF	TGTGCCAGCTCACCACGGACCACCGGGGAGCTGTTTTTT
once	TRBV27	TRBJ1-4	NA	CASSLSTESANLGLFF	TGTGCCAGCAGTTTATCGACAGAATCCGCTAATTTAGGACTGTTTTTT
NA	TRBV6-5	TRBJ2-5	TRBD2	CASSSTSGLQETQYF	TGTGCCAGCAGCTCGACTAGCGGCTTACAAGAGACCCAGTACTTC
NA	TRBV7-9	TRBJ2-2	TRBD1	CASSFPGQGIKDGELFF	TGTGCCAGCAGCTTTCCGGGACAGGGGATAAAGGACGGGGAGCTGTTTTTT
NA	TRBV4-1	TRBJ2-4	TRBD1	CATGQGGSKNIQYF	TGCGCCACGGGACAGGGTGGTTCCAAAAACATTCAGTACTTC
NA	TRBV5-1	TRBJ1-5	NA	CASSPLGVGNQPQHF	TGCGCCAGCAGCCCCTTAGGAGTTGGCAATCAGCCCCAGCATTTT
NA	TRBV27	TRBJ2-7	TRBD1	CASSRDSAGYEQYF	TGTGCCAGCAGCAGGGACAGCGCTGGCTACGAGCAGTACTTC
few	TRBV5-1	TRBJ2-2	TRBD1	CASKPPGQGANTGELFF	TGCGCCAGCAAGCCCCCGGGGCAGGGGGCGAACACCGGGGAGCTGTTTTTT
NA	TRBV5-6	TRBJ1-1	NA	CASSYPMNTEAFF	TGTGCCAGCAGCTACCCTATGAACACTGAAGCTTTCTTT
NA	TRBV5-6	TRBJ2-7	NA	CASSLTGMNEQYF	TGTGCCAGCAGCTTAACAGGGATGAACGAGCAGTACTTC
NA	TRBV7-8	TRBJ2-7	NA	CASSFVGGVSSYEQYF	TGTGCCAGCAGCTTCGTAGGGGGGGTCAGCTCCTACGAGCAGTACTTC
NA	TRBV5-4	TRBJ1-2	TRBD1	CASRRDSLYGYTF	TGTGCCAGCAGAAGGGACAGCCTTTATGGCTACACCTTC
NA	TRBV6-5	TRBJ1-1	NA	CASWDPGTEAFF	TGTGCCTCCTGGGACCCGGGCACTGAAGCTTTCTTT
NA	TRBV30	TRBJ1-4	NA	CAWSDLRGSNEKLFF	TGTGCCTGGAGTGACCTCAGGGGCTCTAATGAAAAACTGTTTTTT
NA	TRBV25-1	TRBJ1-1	TRBD1	CASSGTPGTGGTEAFF	TGTGCCAGCAGTGGGACTCCCGGGACAGGAGGCACTGAAGCTTTCTTT
NA	TRBV10-2	TRBJ2-1	NA	CATSAGASSYNEQFF	TGCGCCACCTCGGCAGGGGCAAGCTCCTACAATGAGCAGTTCTTC
NA	TRBV5-1	TRBJ1-1	TRBD1	CASSLGTGEENTEAFF	TGCGCCAGCAGCCTAGGGACAGGGGAGGAAAACACTGAAGCTTTCTTT
NA	TRBV4-2	TRBJ2-3	TRBD1	CASSRSPGQGAEVTDTQYF	TGTGCCAGCAGCCGAAGCCCGGGACAGGGGGCAGAGGTAACAGATACGCAGTATTTT
NA	TRBV30	TRBJ2-2	TRBD2	CAWSVKPQLAGAHTGELFF	TGTGCCTGGAGTGTAAAACCCCAACTAGCGGGGGCCCACACCGGGGAGCTGTTTTTT
NA	TRBV9	TRBJ1-3	TRBD1	CASSALGGQGSSGNTIYF	TGTGCCAGCAGCGCACTAGGGGGACAGGGGTCGTCTGGAAACACCATATATTTT
NA	TRBV5-1	TRBJ1-2	TRBD1	CASSFGQAGSYTF	TGCGCCAGCAGCTTTGGACAGGCAGGGAGCTACACCTTC
few	TRBV7-9	TRBJ1-2	NA	CASSPQAVLVYGYTF	TGTGCCAGCAGCCCTCAAGCCGTCCTGGTCTATGGCTACACCTTC
NA	TRBV11-2	TRBJ1-3	NA	CASSLGAGRGNTIYF	TGTGCCAGCAGCTTAGGAGCAGGCAGAGGAAACACCATATATTTT
NA	TRBV19	TRBJ1-2	NA	CASSMKVANYGYTF	TGTGCCAGTAGTATGAAGGTTGCTAACTATGGCTACACCTTC